This T cell receptor beta chain was identified during a study of T cell responses to AZD1222 COVID-19 vaccine. Study-level information: Second doses at about 4 or about 12 weeks were pooled. Overall study results and limits: Repertoires were obtained solely post-peak T cell response. The span of vaccine-associated CD4 TCRs extended across spike, with dominance at 160-218 and 743-854.

Germline V CDR1 and CDR2: SNHLY, FYNNEI. The CDR3 is 14 amino acids. V lost 4 bases to trimming and J lost 0 bases; unmatched junction nucleotides: 0. Only in-frame clones appear in the TCRdb table, and some are missing; sequencing was by immunoSEQ multiplex PCR. The data show about 140,000 clones, around 87% seen once. With respect to this clone: Its cognate antigen is unknown.

This specimen consisted of peripheral blood, obtained on day 0 of AZD1222 vaccination. The sequence was obtained from an adult in good health. The gene calls are TRBV2 and TRBJ2-7, with 10 bases aligning to TRBD1. The chain's CDR3 is CASSGQGASYEQYF. In DNA form, the CDR3 reads TGTGCCAGCAGTGGACAGGGGGCCTCCTACGAGCAGTACTTC.